This T cell receptor beta chain is from a study of memory CD4+ T cells and cytomegalovirus serostatus. As for the study in general: Of the healthy Belgian adults, fewer than 10 were CMV seropositive and approximately 25 seronegative. Study-level findings and limits: Repertoires predicted CMV serostatus with median bootstrapped AUC of approximately 0.94.

The sort gate was single viable CD3+CD4+CD8-CD45RO+ cells for memory CD4+ T cells. CD4+ T cells were isolated by positive magnetic selection. The CDR3 has 15 residues. Trimming pared 6 bases from V and 16 bases from J, leaving 27 bases between. The germline V gene has CDR1 SNHLY and CDR2 FYNNEI. A note on this clone: Antigen specificity is unknown.

Assay: immunoSEQ multiplex PCR; the TCRdb copy retains only in-frame clones and omits some. The table has approximately 44,000 clones, over 60% seen once. This chain joins TRBV2 and TRBJ1-4; no clear D gene. The sequenced sample consisted of memory CD4+ T cells from blood. This receptor was identified in an adult in good health and CMV-seronegative. CDR3 in amino acids: CASRDSPWGAVAPFF. DNA of the CDR3: TGTGCCAGCAGGGACTCCCCTTGGGGAGCCGTAGCCCCGTTTTTT.